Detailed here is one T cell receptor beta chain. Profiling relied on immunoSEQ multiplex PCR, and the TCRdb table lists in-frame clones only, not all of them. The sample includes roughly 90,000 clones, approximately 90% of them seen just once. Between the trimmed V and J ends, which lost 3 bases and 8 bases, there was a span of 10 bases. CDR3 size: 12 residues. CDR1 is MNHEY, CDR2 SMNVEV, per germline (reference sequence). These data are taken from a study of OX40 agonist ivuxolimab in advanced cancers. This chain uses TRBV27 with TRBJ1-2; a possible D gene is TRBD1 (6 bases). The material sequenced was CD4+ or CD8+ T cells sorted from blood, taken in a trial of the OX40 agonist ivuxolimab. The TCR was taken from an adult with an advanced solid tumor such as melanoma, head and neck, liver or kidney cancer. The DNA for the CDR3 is TGTGCCAGCAGTTTCAGGGGTCAAGGCTACACCTTC. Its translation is CASSFRGQGYTF.